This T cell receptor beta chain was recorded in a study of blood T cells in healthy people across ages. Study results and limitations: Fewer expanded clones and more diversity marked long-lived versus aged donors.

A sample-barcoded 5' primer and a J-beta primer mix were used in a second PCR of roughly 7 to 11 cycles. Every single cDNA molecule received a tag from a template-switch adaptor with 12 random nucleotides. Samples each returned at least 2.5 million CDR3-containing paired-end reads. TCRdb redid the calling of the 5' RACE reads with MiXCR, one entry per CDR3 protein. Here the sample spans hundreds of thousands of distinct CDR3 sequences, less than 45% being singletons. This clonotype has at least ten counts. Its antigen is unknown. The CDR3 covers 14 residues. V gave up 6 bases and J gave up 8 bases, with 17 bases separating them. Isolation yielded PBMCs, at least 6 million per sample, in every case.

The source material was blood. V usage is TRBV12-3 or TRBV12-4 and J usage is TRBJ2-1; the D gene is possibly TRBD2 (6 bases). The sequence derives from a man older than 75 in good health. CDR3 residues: CASRLAGRSDEQFF. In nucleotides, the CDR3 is TGTGCCAGCAGATTGGCGGGGAGGTCGGATGAGCAGTTCTTC.